The clone carrying this T cell receptor (beta chain) was recorded a few times. What it binds is not known. The data belong to a study of neoadjuvant anti-PD-1 for oral cavity cancer. General study findings and limits: Treg/Th17 ratio rose with pretreatment blood and fell with post-treatment tumor TCRbeta clonality.

The sample's time point: after neoadjuvant nivolumab, at surgical resection. Stage II-IVA oral cavity squamous cell carcinoma was new and untreated by systemic or radiation therapy. Profiling relied on immunoSEQ multiplex PCR, and the TCRdb table lists in-frame clones only, not all of them. The sample lists 13,000 to 15,000 clones; around 74% were seen once. This TCR came from a person between 40 and 80 years old with oral cavity squamous cell carcinoma. This specimen was PBMCs, taken after nivolumab (anti-PD-1) treatment.

Written as DNA, the CDR3 is TGTGCCAGCAGCTTAGATCAAGGGACTAGCGGGGAGTTCTTC. Translation gives CASSLDQGTSGEFF. The chain combines TRBV7-9 with TRBJ2-1; 13 nucleotides line up with TRBD2. Germline V gene lookup returns CDR1 SEHNR and CDR2 FQNEAQ (reference sequence). This CDR3 region has 14 residues. After removal of 1 base from V and 14 bases from J, the junction contained 5 bases not matched to a gene.